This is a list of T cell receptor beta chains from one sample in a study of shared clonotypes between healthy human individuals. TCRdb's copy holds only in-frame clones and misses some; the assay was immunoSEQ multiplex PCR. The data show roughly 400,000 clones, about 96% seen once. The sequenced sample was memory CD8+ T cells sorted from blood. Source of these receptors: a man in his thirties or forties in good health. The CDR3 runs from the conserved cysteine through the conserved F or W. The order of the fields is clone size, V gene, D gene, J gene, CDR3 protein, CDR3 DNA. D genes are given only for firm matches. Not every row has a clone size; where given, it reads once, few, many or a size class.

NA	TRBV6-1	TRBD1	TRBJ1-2	CASSVWDSYGYTF	TGTGCCAGCAGTGTCTGGGACAGCTATGGCTACACCTTC
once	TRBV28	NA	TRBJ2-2	CASSYARWGRRYGGTGELFF	TGTGCCAGCAGTTATGCCCGGTGGGGGCGGAGATATGGAGGGACCGGGGAGCTGTTTTTT
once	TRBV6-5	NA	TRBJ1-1	CASSYGHMNTEAFF	TGTGCCAGCAGTTACGGACACATGAACACTGAAGCTTTCTTT
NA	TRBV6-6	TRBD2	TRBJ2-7	CASRLAGDLNSYEQYF	TGTGCCAGCAGACTAGCGGGAGATCTAAACTCCTACGAGCAGTACTTC
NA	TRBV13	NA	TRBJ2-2	CASSFGAGELFF	TGTGCCAGCAGCTTCGGGGCCGGGGAGCTGTTTTTT
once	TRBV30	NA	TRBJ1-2	CAWSGGGYGYTF	TGTGCCTGGAGTGGAGGGGGCTATGGCTACACCTTC
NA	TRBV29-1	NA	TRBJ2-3	CSVNRDLLGTDTQYF	TGCAGCGTAAACCGGGACCTTTTAGGAACAGATACGCAGTATTTT
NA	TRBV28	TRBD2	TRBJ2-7	CASSLVGGRNEQYF	TGTGCCAGCAGTTTAGTCGGCGGGAGGAACGAGCAGTACTTC
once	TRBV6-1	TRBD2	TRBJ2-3	CASRGLGTDTQYF	TGTGCCAGCAGAGGACTAGGCACAGATACGCAGTATTTT
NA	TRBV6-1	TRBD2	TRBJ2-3	CASSARGLAGGTDTQYF	TGTGCCAGCAGTGCAAGGGGACTAGCTGGCGGCACAGATACGCAGTATTTT
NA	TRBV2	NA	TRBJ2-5	CASIRDRLETQYF	TGTGCCAGCATCAGGGACCGTTTGGAGACCCAGTACTTC
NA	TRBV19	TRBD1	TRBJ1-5	CASSITFGQGKPQHF	TGTGCCAGTAGTATAACCTTCGGACAGGGGAAGCCCCAGCATTTT
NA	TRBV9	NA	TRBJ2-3	CASSARPKDTQYF	TGTGCCAGCAGCGCCCGCCCAAAAGATACGCAGTATTTT
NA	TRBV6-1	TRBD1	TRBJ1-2	CASSSTGGGNYGYTF	TGTGCCAGCAGTTCGACAGGGGGGGGTAACTATGGCTACACCTTC
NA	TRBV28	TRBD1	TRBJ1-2	CASAAGTGYGYTF	TGTGCCAGCGCCGCCGGGACAGGCTATGGCTACACCTTC
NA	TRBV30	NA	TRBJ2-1	CAWTGLRNEQFF	TGTGCCTGGACGGGGTTAAGGAATGAGCAGTTCTTC
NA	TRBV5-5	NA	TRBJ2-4	CASSLMQGAKNIQYF	TGTGCCAGCAGCTTGATGCAGGGTGCCAAAAACATTCAGTACTTC
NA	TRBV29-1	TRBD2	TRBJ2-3	CSVEVLAVPTDTQYF	TGCAGCGTTGAGGTCCTAGCGGTTCCCACAGATACGCAGTATTTT
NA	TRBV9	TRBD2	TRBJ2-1	CASSVDAGGLSYNEQFF	TGTGCCAGCAGCGTAGATGCGGGAGGACTCTCCTACAATGAGCAGTTCTTC
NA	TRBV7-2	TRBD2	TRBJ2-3	CASSLVAGGGPDTQYF	TGTGCCAGCAGCTTAGTGGCGGGAGGGGGTCCAGATACGCAGTATTTT
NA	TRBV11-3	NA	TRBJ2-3	CASSLAGHTDTQYF	TGTGCCAGCAGCTTAGCGGGACACACAGATACGCAGTATTTT
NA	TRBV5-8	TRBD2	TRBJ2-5	CASSLWLSGRRQETQYF	TGTGCCAGCAGCTTGTGGCTGAGCGGGAGGAGGCAAGAGACCCAGTACTTC
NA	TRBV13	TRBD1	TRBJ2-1	CASSLVVRGQGEQFF	TGTGCCAGCAGCTTAGTGGTCAGGGGGCAGGGTGAGCAGTTCTTC
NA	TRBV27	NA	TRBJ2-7	CASSLSRSYEQYF	TGTGCCAGCAGTTTAAGTCGCTCCTACGAGCAGTACTTC
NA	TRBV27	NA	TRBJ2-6	CASSPLSSGANVLTF	TGTGCCAGCAGTCCTCTTAGCTCTGGGGCCAACGTCCTGACTTTC
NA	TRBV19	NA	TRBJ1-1	CASRYLNTEAFF	TGTGCCAGTAGATATCTGAACACTGAAGCTTTCTTT
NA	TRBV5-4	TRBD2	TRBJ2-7	CASSLGRGGYEQYF	TGTGCCAGCAGCTTGGGTCGGGGGGGCTACGAGCAGTACTTC
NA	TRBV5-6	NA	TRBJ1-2	CASSLGQGYTF	TGTGCCAGCAGCTTGGGACAGGGCTACACCTTC
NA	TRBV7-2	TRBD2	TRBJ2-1	CASSPETSANEQFF	TGTGCCAGCAGCCCGGAGACTAGCGCCAATGAGCAGTTCTTC
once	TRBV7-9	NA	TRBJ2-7	CASSAGPRGYEQYF	TGTGCCAGCAGCGCGGGCCCGAGGGGCTACGAGCAGTACTTC
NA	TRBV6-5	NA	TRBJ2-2	CASMAGDYTGELFF	TGTGCCAGCATGGCTGGGGATTACACCGGGGAGCTGTTTTTT
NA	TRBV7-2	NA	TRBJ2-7	CASSLTGRGEQYF	TGTGCCAGCAGCTTAACTGGTAGGGGCGAGCAGTACTTC
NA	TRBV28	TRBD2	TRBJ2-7	CASSVGREDEQYF	TGTGCCAGCAGTGTCGGGAGGGAGGACGAGCAGTACTTC
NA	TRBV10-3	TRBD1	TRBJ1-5	CAISEEDRGQPQHF	TGTGCCATCAGTGAGGAGGACAGGGGTCAGCCCCAGCATTTT
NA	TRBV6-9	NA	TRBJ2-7	CASSDLYEQYF	TGTGCCAGCAGTGACCTCTACGAGCAGTACTTC
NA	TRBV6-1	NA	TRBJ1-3	CASSEGGGLPLSGNTIYF	TGTGCCAGCAGTGAAGGGGGGGGGCTCCCCCTCTCTGGAAACACCATATATTTT
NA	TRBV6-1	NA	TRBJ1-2	CASSASPNYGYTF	TGTGCCAGCAGCGCCTCGCCTAACTATGGCTACACCTTC
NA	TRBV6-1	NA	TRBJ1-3	CASSPVGPGNTIYF	TGTGCCAGCAGTCCCGTGGGTCCTGGAAACACCATATATTTT
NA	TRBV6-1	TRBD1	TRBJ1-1	CAGTGTGGTEAFF	TGTGCCGGTACAGGGACAGGGGGCACTGAAGCTTTCTTT
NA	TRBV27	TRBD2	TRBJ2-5	CASSSAPSGVGGKETQYF	TGTGCCAGCAGTTCCGCCCCTAGCGGGGTGGGGGGAAAAGAGACCCAGTACTTC
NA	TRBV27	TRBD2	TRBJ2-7	CASSRFSGRSHEQYF	TGTGCCAGCAGCAGATTTAGCGGGAGATCGCACGAGCAGTACTTC
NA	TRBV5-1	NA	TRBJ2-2	CASSLVGAGSTGELFF	TGCGCCAGCAGCTTGGTTGGCGCAGGGAGCACCGGGGAGCTGTTTTTT
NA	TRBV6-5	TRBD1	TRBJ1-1	CASSPRQGTEAFF	TGTGCCAGCAGTCCCCGACAGGGCACTGAAGCTTTCTTT
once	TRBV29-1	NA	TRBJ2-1	CSVMGYNEQFF	TGCAGCGTTATGGGATACAATGAGCAGTTCTTC
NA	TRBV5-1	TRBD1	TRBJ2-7	CASSWGQNYEQYF	TGCGCCAGCAGCTGGGGACAGAACTACGAGCAGTACTTC
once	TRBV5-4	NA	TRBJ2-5	CASSLDPLGAGETQYF	TGTGCCAGCAGCTTGGACCCCTTAGGGGCGGGAGAGACCCAGTACTTC
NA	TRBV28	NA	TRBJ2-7	CASSASGGTYEQYF	TGTGCCAGCAGTGCGTCCGGGGGAACCTACGAGCAGTACTTC
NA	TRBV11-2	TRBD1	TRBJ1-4	CASSPPGTGEKLFF	TGTGCCAGCAGCCCACCGGGGACAGGGGAAAAACTGTTTTTT